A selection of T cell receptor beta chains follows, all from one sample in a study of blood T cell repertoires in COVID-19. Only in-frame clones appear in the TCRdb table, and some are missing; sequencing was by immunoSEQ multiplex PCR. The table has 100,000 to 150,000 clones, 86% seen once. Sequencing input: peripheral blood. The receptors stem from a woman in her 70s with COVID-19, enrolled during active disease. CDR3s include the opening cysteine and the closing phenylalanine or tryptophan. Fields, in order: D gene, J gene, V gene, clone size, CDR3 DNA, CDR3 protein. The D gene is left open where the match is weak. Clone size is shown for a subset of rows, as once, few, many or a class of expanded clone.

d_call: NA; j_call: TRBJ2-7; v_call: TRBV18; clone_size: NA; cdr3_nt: TGTGCCAGCTCACCACTTTTAGCGGAATACTCCTACGAGCAGTACTTC; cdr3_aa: CASSPLLAEYSYEQYF
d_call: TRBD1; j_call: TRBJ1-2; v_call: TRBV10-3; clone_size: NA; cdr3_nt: TGTGCCATCAGTGAGTCCCAAGTTGGGACAGGGGGCTCAAACTATGGCTACACCTTC; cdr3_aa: CAISESQVGTGGSNYGYTF
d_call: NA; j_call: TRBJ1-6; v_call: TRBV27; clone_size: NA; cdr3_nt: TGTGCCAGCAGTTTATCGAGCACAGGGTGGTACAGCTCCTATAATTCACCCCTCCACTTT; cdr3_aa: CASSLSSTGWYSSYNSPLHF
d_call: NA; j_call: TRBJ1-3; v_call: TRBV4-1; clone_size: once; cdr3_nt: TGCGCCAGCAGCCAAGAAGGGGCCAACACCATATATTTT; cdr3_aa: CASSQEGANTIYF
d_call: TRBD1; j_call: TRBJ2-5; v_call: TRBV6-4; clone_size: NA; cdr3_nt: TGTGCCAAACCTGGCAGGGGGAAGACCCAGTACTTC; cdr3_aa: CAKPGRGKTQYF
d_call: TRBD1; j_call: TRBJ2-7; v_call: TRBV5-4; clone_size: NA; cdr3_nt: TGTGCCAGCGGACACCGGGACAGAAACGACTACGAGCAGTACTTC; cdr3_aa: CASGHRDRNDYEQYF
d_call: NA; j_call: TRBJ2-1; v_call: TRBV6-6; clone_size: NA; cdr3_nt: TGTGCCAGCACCTCGGGAAGCTCTTACAATGAGCAGTTCTTC; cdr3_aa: CASTSGSSYNEQFF
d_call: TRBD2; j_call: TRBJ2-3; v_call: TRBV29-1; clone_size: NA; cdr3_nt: TGCAGCGTTGAAGATGAGAGGAGCGGGGGAGCTCATACGCAGTATTTT; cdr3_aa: CSVEDERSGGAHTQYF
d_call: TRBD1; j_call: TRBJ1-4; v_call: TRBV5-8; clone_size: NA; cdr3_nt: TGTGCCAGCAGCACCGGAGACAGGGGCCGTCTTGAAAAACTGTTTTTT; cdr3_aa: CASSTGDRGRLEKLFF
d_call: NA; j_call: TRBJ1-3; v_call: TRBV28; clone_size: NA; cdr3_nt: TGTGCCAGCAGTTTGGCACAGGACACCATATATTTT; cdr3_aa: CASSLAQDTIYF
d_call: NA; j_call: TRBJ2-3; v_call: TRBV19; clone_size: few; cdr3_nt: TGTGCCAGTAGTCCGGGGTATACGCAGTATTTT; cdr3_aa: CASSPGYTQYF
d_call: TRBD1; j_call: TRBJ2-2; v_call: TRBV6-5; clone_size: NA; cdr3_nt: TGTGCCAGCAGTTACGAGGTCAGGGGGCTTACCGGGGAGCTGTTTTTT; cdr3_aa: CASSYEVRGLTGELFF
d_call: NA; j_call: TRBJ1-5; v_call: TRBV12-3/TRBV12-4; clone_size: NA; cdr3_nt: TGTGCCAGCGGGTGGGGGGTTCAGCCCCAGCATTTT; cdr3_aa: CASGWGVQPQHF
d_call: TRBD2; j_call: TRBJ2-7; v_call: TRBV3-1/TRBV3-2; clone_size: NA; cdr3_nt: TGTGCCAGCAGACCCACTAGCGGGGGGCCTTCTTACGAGCAGTACTTC; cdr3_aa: CASRPTSGGPSYEQYF
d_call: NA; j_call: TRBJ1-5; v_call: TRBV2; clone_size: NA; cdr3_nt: TGTGCCAGCGGGCCTACAGAGAATAGCAATCAGCCCCAGCATTTT; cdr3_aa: CASGPTENSNQPQHF
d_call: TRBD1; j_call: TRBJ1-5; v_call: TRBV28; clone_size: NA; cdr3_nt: TGTGCCAGCAGTTTTCGGGACAGGGGGACCAATCAGCCCCAGCATTTT; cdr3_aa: CASSFRDRGTNQPQHF
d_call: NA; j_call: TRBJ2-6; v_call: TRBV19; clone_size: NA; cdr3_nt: TGTGCCAGTAGTATAGACCAGGCCAACGTCCTGACTTTC; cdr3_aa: CASSIDQANVLTF
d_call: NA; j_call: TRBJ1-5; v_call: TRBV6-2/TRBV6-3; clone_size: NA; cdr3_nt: TGTGCCAGCAGTTCGGGGGGGGATAGCAATCAGCCCCAGCATTTT; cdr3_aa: CASSSGGDSNQPQHF
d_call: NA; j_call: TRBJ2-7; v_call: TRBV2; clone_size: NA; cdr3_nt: TGTGCCAGCAGTCCGTTCCCCTACGAGCAGTACTTC; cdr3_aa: CASSPFPYEQYF
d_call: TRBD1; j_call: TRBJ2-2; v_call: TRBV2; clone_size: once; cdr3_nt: TGTGCCAGCAGGGTCGGGACAGGGAGCACCGGGGAGCTGTTTTTT; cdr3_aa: CASRVGTGSTGELFF
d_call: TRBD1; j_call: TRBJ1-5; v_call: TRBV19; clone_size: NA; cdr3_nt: TGTGCCAGCAGACGAAGATCCCGGGACAGGGGCAGCAATCAGCCCCAGCATTTT; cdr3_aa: CASRRRSRDRGSNQPQHF
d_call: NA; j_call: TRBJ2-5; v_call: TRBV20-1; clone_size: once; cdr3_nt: TGCAGTGCCTACAGTAAAGAGACCCAGTACTTC; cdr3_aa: CSAYSKETQYF
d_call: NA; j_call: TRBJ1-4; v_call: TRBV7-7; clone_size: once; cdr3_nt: TGTGCCAGCAGCTTAGACCCCACAGTTGCAACTAATGAAAAACTGTTTTTT; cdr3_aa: CASSLDPTVATNEKLFF
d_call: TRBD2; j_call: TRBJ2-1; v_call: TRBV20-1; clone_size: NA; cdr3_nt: TGCAGTGCTAGTGGGTTTTCTAGCGGGGGCCTTCACTCCTACAATGAGCAGTTCTTC; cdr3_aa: CSASGFSSGGLHSYNEQFF
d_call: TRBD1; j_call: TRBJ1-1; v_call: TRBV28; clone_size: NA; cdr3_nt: TGTGCCAGCCTGTCCGGGACAGGGGAACCTAAGATAACTGAAGCTTTCTTT; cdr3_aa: CASLSGTGEPKITEAFF
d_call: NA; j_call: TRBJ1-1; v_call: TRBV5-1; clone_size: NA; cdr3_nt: TGCGCCAGCAGCTCCAACCGGGGATCAATGAACACTGAAGCTTTCTTT; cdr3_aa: CASSSNRGSMNTEAFF
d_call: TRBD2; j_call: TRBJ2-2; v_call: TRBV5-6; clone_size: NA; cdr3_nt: TGTGCCCGCAGCTGGGGGGGTGACGCCGGGGAGCTGTTTTTT; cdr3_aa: CARSWGGDAGELFF